A selection of T cell receptor beta chains follows, all from one sample in a study of shared clonotypes between healthy human individuals. Produced via immunoSEQ multiplex PCR; TCRdb's table is partial and in-frame only. The repertoire holds millions of clones, about 94% seen once, with roughly 1.1% in the top ten. The sample consisted of naive CD8+ T cells sorted from blood. The origin of the receptors is a man aged 18-30 years in good health. CDR3s include the opening cysteine and the closing phenylalanine or tryptophan. D genes are given only for firm matches. Clone size is not always given. Where it is, it says once, few, many or a class for expanded clones.

NA,TRBV11-2,TRBJ1-5,NA,TGTGCCAGCAGCTTAGGGGCAGATCAGCCCCAGCATTTT,CASSLGADQPQHF
NA,TRBV9,TRBJ2-7,TRBD1,TGTGCCAGCAGCGTCGGGACAGGGGGCCTCGAGCAGTACTTC,CASSVGTGGLEQYF
NA,TRBV4-3,TRBJ2-7,TRBD2,TGCGCCAGCAGCCAGGGACTAGCGGGTTACGAGCAGTACTTC,CASSQGLAGYEQYF
NA,TRBV27,TRBJ2-7,NA,TGTGCCAGCACTCCTGAAGGTGGCTCCTACGAGCAGTACTTC,CASTPEGGSYEQYF
NA,TRBV5-1,TRBJ2-7,NA,TGCGCCAGCAGCTTGGACTCCGAGGCGGCGGAGCAGTACTTC,CASSLDSEAAEQYF
once,TRBV6-1,TRBJ1-5,NA,TGTGCCAGCAGTGAACAGGGACAAGTCAATCAGCCCCAGCATTTT,CASSEQGQVNQPQHF
NA,TRBV2,TRBJ2-7,NA,TGTGCCAGCAGTGAGGTCTACGAGCAGTACTTC,CASSEVYEQYF
NA,TRBV6-6,TRBJ2-5,NA,TGTGCCAGCAGTTACTCTCAGGGCCAAGAGACCCAGTACTTC,CASSYSQGQETQYF
NA,TRBV28,TRBJ1-4,NA,TGTGCCAGCAGTCCCCTGAGTTTCGGTGAAAAACTGTTTTTT,CASSPLSFGEKLFF
NA,TRBV27,TRBJ2-3,NA,TGTGCCAGCAAGGTCGGCACAGATACGCAGTATTTT,CASKVGTDTQYF
NA,TRBV30,TRBJ1-5,NA,TGTGCCTGGAGTGGACTTGGGCAGCATAATCAGCCCCAGCATTTT,CAWSGLGQHNQPQHF
NA,TRBV6-1,TRBJ2-2,NA,TGTGCCAGCAGTGAACGGTTAAGGGGGGCAGGGAACACCGGGGAGCTGTTTTTT,CASSERLRGAGNTGELFF
NA,TRBV7-9,TRBJ2-7,TRBD1,TGTGCCAGCAGCGCCCGAGGGGGACAGGGCAGCTACGAGCAGTACTTC,CASSARGGQGSYEQYF
NA,TRBV27,TRBJ2-7,NA,TGTGCCAGCAGTTTCGCCTCCTACGAGCAGTACTTC,CASSFASYEQYF
NA,TRBV9,TRBJ2-1,TRBD2,TGTGCCAGCAGCCTTAGCGGGGGGACCCCCAATGAGCAGTTCTTC,CASSLSGGTPNEQFF
NA,TRBV5-1,TRBJ2-7,NA,TGCGCCAGCAGCTTGGGGTCCTTGGAGGGCCCGAGCTCCTACGAGCAGTACTTC,CASSLGSLEGPSSYEQYF
NA,TRBV4-1,TRBJ2-3,NA,TGCGCCAGCAGCCAAGGCCCCGCGATGGATACGCAGTATTTT,CASSQGPAMDTQYF
NA,TRBV30,TRBJ2-3,TRBD2,TGTGCCTGGTCTAGCGGGGGGGCTGATACGCAGTATTTT,CAWSSGGADTQYF
NA,TRBV30,TRBJ1-2,NA,TGTGCCTGGAGTCCAACAAGGGGTTATGGCTACACCTTC,CAWSPTRGYGYTF
NA,TRBV10-1,TRBJ2-7,NA,TGCGCCAGCAGTGAGTTAGGGGGAGGCCTGGGGGAGCAGTACTTC,CASSELGGGLGEQYF
NA,TRBV27,TRBJ2-7,NA,TGTGCCAGCAGTTTAAGAATAGGTGTCGAGCAGTACTTC,CASSLRIGVEQYF
NA,TRBV7-9,TRBJ2-7,TRBD2,TGTGCCAGCAGCTGGGGGACTAGCGGCTACGAGCAGTACTTC,CASSWGTSGYEQYF
NA,TRBV9,TRBJ1-1,TRBD1,TGTGCCAGCAGCCACGGGACAGCCGTTGAAGCTTTCTTT,CASSHGTAVEAFF
NA,TRBV5-6,TRBJ2-7,NA,TGTGCCAGCAGCTTGGGGACAGAGAGCTCCTACGAGCAGTACTTC,CASSLGTESSYEQYF
NA,TRBV25-1,TRBJ2-3,NA,TGTGCCAGCAGTGCTCCGGGGGCTCCCACAGATACGCAGTATTTT,CASSAPGAPTDTQYF
NA,TRBV5-1,TRBJ2-7,NA,TGCGCCAGCAGCTTGGATGGGGGAGGCTACGAGCAGTACTTC,CASSLDGGGYEQYF
NA,TRBV7-6,TRBJ1-1,NA,TGTGCCAGCAGCTTAGCGGGGGGCTTGGCTTTCTTT,CASSLAGGLAFF
NA,TRBV2,TRBJ2-5,NA,TGTGCCAGCAGTGGGTCTAATGGGGAGACCCAGTACTTC,CASSGSNGETQYF
NA,TRBV27,TRBJ2-3,NA,TGTGCCAGCAGTTTTGGTTTCGGGACTTCCACAGATACGCAGTATTTT,CASSFGFGTSTDTQYF
once,TRBV10-3,TRBJ2-3,NA,TGTGCCACCCGCGAAGTGGGGTTCACAGATACGCAGTATTTT,CATREVGFTDTQYF
NA,TRBV7-8,TRBJ2-5,NA,TGCGCCAGCAGCTTAGGGCAGGGGGAGACCCAGTACTTC,CASSLGQGETQYF
NA,TRBV6-1,TRBJ1-1,NA,TGTGCCAGCTGGGGACCCTGGGACACTGAAGCTTTCTTT,CASWGPWDTEAFF
NA,TRBV4-3,TRBJ2-3,NA,TGCGCCAGCAGCCTGGGGGAGCAGTCAGATACGCAGTATTTT,CASSLGEQSDTQYF
NA,TRBV29-1,TRBJ2-3,NA,TGCAGCGTCACAACCCCGACGACGGGAACAGATACGCAGTATTTT,CSVTTPTTGTDTQYF
NA,TRBV19,TRBJ1-1,NA,TGTGCCAGTACCTCGGAATGGGGGAGTCAAGCTTTCTTT,CASTSEWGSQAFF
once,TRBV13,TRBJ2-7,NA,TGTGCCAGCAGCTCCGTTAGCGAGGCCAACGAGCAGTACTTC,CASSSVSEANEQYF
NA,TRBV2,TRBJ1-2,NA,TGTGCCAGCAGTGAAACAGTAAGGAGGTTCGATGGCTACACCTTC,CASSETVRRFDGYTF
NA,TRBV6-1,TRBJ1-5,NA,TGTGCCAGCAGTCGACCAGGGGTTCAGCCCCAGCATTTT,CASSRPGVQPQHF
NA,TRBV27,TRBJ2-7,TRBD2,TGTGCCAGCAGTTTATCCGCGGGGGGGCCCTACGAGCAGTACTTC,CASSLSAGGPYEQYF
NA,TRBV10-3,TRBJ2-2,TRBD2,TGTGCCATCAGTGAGGCGGGACTAGGGCTAGGGGAGCTGTTTTTT,CAISEAGLGLGELFF
NA,TRBV4-3,TRBJ1-6,NA,TGCGCCAGCAGCCAAGGGGGCAGCGATTCGGCCCTCCACTTT,CASSQGGSDSALHF
NA,TRBV4-1,TRBJ2-7,NA,TGCGCCAGCAGCCAAGATCGGGCAGGGGCGGTCTACGAGCAGTACTTC,CASSQDRAGAVYEQYF
NA,TRBV18,TRBJ2-3,NA,TGTGCCAGCTCACCAGAAGCGGGTACGCAGTATTTT,CASSPEAGTQYF
NA,TRBV27,TRBJ2-4,NA,TGTGCCAGCAGCATCATAGGGGGTAGCGAGGTTAACATTCAGTACTTC,CASSIIGGSEVNIQYF
NA,TRBV19,TRBJ1-1,TRBD1,TGTGCCAGTAGTAGAGCGACAGGGGGGTCCGAAGCTTTCTTT,CASSRATGGSEAFF
NA,TRBV5-6,TRBJ2-7,TRBD1,TGTGCCAGCAGTACCCGGGACAGGGGTCGAGAGCAGTACTTC,CASSTRDRGREQYF
NA,TRBV9,TRBJ2-3,TRBD2,TGTGCCAGCAGCCCCCGGACTAGCAGCACAGATACGCAGTATTTT,CASSPRTSSTDTQYF
once,TRBV7-2,TRBJ2-4,NA,TGTGCCAGCAAAGGGGGGATAGTAGCCAAAAACATTCAGTACTTC,CASKGGIVAKNIQYF
NA,TRBV11-2,TRBJ2-7,NA,TGTGCCAGCAGCTTAGTGGGCCCGACCTACGAGCAGTACTTC,CASSLVGPTYEQYF
NA,TRBV9,TRBJ2-1,TRBD2,TGTGCCAGCAGCGTAGGGATCGGGCGGGAGTACAATGAGCAGTTCTTC,CASSVGIGREYNEQFF
NA,TRBV11-1,TRBJ2-3,TRBD2,TGTGCCAGCAGCTTTGCGGGGGGGGAAACAGATACGCAGTATTTT,CASSFAGGETDTQYF
NA,TRBV4-1,TRBJ1-1,NA,TGCGCCAGCAGCTTGGGGGCAGTCGCGAACACTGAAGCTTTCTTT,CASSLGAVANTEAFF
NA,TRBV4-1,TRBJ2-7,NA,TGCGCCAGCAGCCTTAACGAGGTTCTCAGTTACGAGCAGTACTTC,CASSLNEVLSYEQYF
once,TRBV11-2,TRBJ2-7,NA,TGTGCCAGCAGCTTCCCAACGGGAACCTACGAGCAGTACTTC,CASSFPTGTYEQYF
NA,TRBV27,TRBJ1-1,NA,TGTGCCAGCAGTTTATGGTCAGGGAGGGGGACTGAAGCTTTCTTT,CASSLWSGRGTEAFF